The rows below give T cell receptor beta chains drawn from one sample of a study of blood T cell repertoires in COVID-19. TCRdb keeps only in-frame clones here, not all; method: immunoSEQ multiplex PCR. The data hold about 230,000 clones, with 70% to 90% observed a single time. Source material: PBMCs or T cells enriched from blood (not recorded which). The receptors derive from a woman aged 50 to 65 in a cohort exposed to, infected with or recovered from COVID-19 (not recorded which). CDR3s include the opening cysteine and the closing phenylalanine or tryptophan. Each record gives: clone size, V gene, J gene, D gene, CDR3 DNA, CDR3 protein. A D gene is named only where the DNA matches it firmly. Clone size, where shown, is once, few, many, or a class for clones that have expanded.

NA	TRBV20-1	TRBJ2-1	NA	TGCAGTGCTAGTGGACAGTACTACAATGAGCAGTTCTTC	CSASGQYYNEQFF
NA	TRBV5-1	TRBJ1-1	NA	TGCGCCAGCAGCACAGGGTGGACTGAAGCTTTCTTT	CASSTGWTEAFF
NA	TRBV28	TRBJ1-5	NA	TGTGCCAGCAGTTTACCGGGTAGGGGTATTATTCAGCCCCAGCATTTT	CASSLPGRGIIQPQHF
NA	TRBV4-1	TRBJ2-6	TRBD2	TGCGCCAGCAGCCAAGTGACAGCGGGGGGCCCCTCTGGGGCCAACGTCCTGACTTTC	CASSQVTAGGPSGANVLTF
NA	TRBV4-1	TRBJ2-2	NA	TGCGCCAGCAGCCCCACCTCGGGAACCGGGGAGCTGTTTTTT	CASSPTSGTGELFF
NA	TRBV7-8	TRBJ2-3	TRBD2	TGTGCCAGCAGCTTATCCCCGGGACTAGGGGCGCAGTATTTT	CASSLSPGLGAQYF
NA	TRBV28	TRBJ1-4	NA	TGTGCCAGCAGTTTCCGGGAAATCTATGAAAAACTGTTTTTT	CASSFREIYEKLFF
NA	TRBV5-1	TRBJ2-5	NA	TGCGCCAGCAGCTTGGATGTGGGGCCAGAGACCCAGTACTTC	CASSLDVGPETQYF
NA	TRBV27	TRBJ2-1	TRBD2	TGTGCCAGCAGAACGGGACTAGCGGGACCGAATGAGCAGTTCTTC	CASRTGLAGPNEQFF
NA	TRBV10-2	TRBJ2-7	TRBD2	TGCGCCAGCAGTGATTTGTTTTATAGGGCTAGCGGGGGGCTCCCCTCCTACGAGCAGTACTTC	CASSDLFYRASGGLPSYEQYF
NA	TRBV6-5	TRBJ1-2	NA	TGTGCCAGCAGTTACTCGAGGAGAGCTAACTATGGCTACACCTTC	CASSYSRRANYGYTF
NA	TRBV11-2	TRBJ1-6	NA	TGTGCCAGCAGCTTACAGGGCTATTCACCCCTCCACTTT	CASSLQGYSPLHF
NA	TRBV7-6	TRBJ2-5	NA	TGTGCCAGCAGCACGGAGGGACCTAAGACCCAGTACTTC	CASSTEGPKTQYF
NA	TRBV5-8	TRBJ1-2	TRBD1	TGTGCCAGCAGCCCGATCGGACAGGGCTGGGGCTACACCTTC	CASSPIGQGWGYTF
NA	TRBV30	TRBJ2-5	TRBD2	TGTGCCTGGAGTGGGTTAGAACTAGCGGGGGAGACCCAGTACTTC	CAWSGLELAGETQYF
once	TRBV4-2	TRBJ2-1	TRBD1	TGTGCCAGCAGCTCCCTCCGCACAGGGGACGCGAGCTTAAATGAGCAGTTCTTC	CASSSLRTGDASLNEQFF
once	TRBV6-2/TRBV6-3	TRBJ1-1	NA	TGTGCCAGCAGTCAACCCACGACACATAACACTGAAGCTTTCTTT	CASSQPTTHNTEAFF
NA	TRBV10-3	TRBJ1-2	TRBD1	TGTGCCTCTGGGGCCGACAGGGGGCGCGGTGGCTACACCTTC	CASGADRGRGGYTF